The 25 T cell receptor beta chains below all came from one sample that was sequenced in a study of shared clonotypes between healthy human individuals. The repertoire was sequenced with immunoSEQ multiplex PCR; TCRdb's copy has only in-frame clones and lacks some. The table includes around 2,100,000 clones, 85% to 95% detected once. The naive CD8 population came from CD45RO-negative cells selected for CCR7, without terminally differentiated effector memory CD45RA+ cells. The specimen was naive CD8+ T cells sorted from blood. Receptors originate from a man between 18 and 29 years old in good health.

This chain joins TRBV19 and TRBJ1-1; 9 positions agree with TRBD1. J lost 4 bases, V lost 6 bases, and 6 bases had no gene match. Germline V gene lookup returns CDR1 LNHDA and CDR2 SQIVND (reference sequence). The CDR3 sequence is 14 residues long. Here the CDR3 reads CASSPGQGVTEAFF. In DNA form, the CDR3 reads TGTGCCAGTAGCCCGGGACAGGGCGTCACTGAAGCTTTCTTT.

The rearrangement joins TRBV28 to TRBJ1-4, with D possibly matching TRBD1 (5 bases). The length of the CDR3 is 16 residues. With 8 bases removed from V and 0 bases from J, the gap between germline ends came to 16 bases. Germline loops: CDR1 MDHEN, CDR2 SYDVKM. This CDR3 reads CASGADTFATNEKLFF. CDR3 nucleotide sequence: TGTGCCAGCGGGGCCGATACGTTTGCAACTAATGAAAAACTGTTTTTT.

The chain is built from TRBV4-2 and TRBJ1-5; maybe TRBD1 (5 bases). The CDR3 covers 17 residues. The germline V gene encodes CDR1 LGHNA and CDR2 YNFKEQ. V was pared by 0 bases and J by 7 bases, with 19 bases between. CDR3 loop: CASSQEGSLGVFQPQHF. CDR3 nucleotides: TGTGCCAGCAGCCAAGAGGGCAGTTTGGGGGTGTTCCAGCCCCAGCATTTT.

The chain joins TRBV4-1 to TRBJ2-2; D is uncertain. Germline CDR1 MGHRA, CDR2 YSYEKL. This CDR3 is 14 amino acids long. Trimming left V 2 bases short and J 2 bases short, with 6 bases between. The CDR3: CASSQLGNTGELFF. CDR3 DNA: TGCGCCAGCAGCCAACTAGGAAACACCGGGGAGCTGTTTTTT.

This chain links TRBV25-1 with TRBJ1-1, with TRBD1 matching over 8 bases. From germline, CDR1 is MGHDK and CDR2 SYGVNS. CDR3 length: 15 amino acids. V dropped 3 bases and J dropped 5; count of bases not matched to a gene: 8. DNA for the CDR3: TGTGCCAGCAGTGACACCTGGGACAGGAGAACTGAAGCTTTCTTT. Its protein is CASSDTWDRRTEAFF. Variable domain in full (rest from reference TRBV25-1 and TRBJ1-1): EADIYQTPRYLVIGTGKKITLECSQTMGHDKMYWYQQDPGMELHLIHYSYGVNSTEKGDLSSESTVSRIRTEHFPLTLESARPSHTSQYLCASSDTWDRRTEAFFGQGTRLTVV.

For this clone: A read error may produce the germline difference seen at one junction end. The J gene is TRBJ2-7, the V gene TRBV27; weak D call: TRBD1 (5 bases). The CDR3 loop spans 13 amino acids. Germline CDR1 and CDR2: MNHEY and SMNVEV (reference sequence). In DNA, the CDR3 is TGTGCCAGCAGTTTATCGAAAGGTGGGGCTCCAATCTTC. Its protein is CASSLSKGGAPIF.

This clone was seen just once. This sequence joins TRBV1 and TRBJ1-5. TRBV1 is shown as a pseudogene. This CDR3 comprises 17 residues. The CDR3: CTSSHTTLAGGCQPQHF. In DNA, the CDR3 is TGCACCAGCAGCCACACCACCTTGGCGGGGGGGTGTCAGCCCCAGCATTTT.

The chain combines TRBV5-8 with TRBJ2-5; D ambiguous. Trimming pared 4 bases from V and 4 bases from J, leaving 8 bases between. CDR3 length: 12 residues. Looked up from germline, CDR1 is SGHTS and CDR2 is YDEGEE. As DNA, the CDR3 is TGTGCCAGCAGCCCCCTTGTAGAGACCCAGTACTTC. This translates into CASSPLVETQYF. Full variable domain (outside the CDR3, taken from reference TRBV5-8 and TRBJ2-5): EAGVTQSPTHLIKTRGQQATLRCSPISGHTSVYWYQQALGLGLQFLLWYDEGEERNRGNFPPRFSGRQFPNYSSELNVNALELEDSALYLCASSPLVETQYFGPGTRLLVL.

Points on this clone: Other DNA sequences of this sample code for an identical CDR3. The CDR3 DNA reads as TGCGCCAGCAGCTTGGGACAGGGTGTGGTCTACGAGCAGTACTTC. It translates to CASSLGQGVVYEQYF. The chain uses TRBV5-1 and TRBJ2-7, with TRBD1 matching over 7 bases. V shed 0 bases and J 3 bases; nucleotides not matched to a gene: 6. Per germline, CDR1 SGHRS and CDR2 YFSETQ. This CDR3 contains 15 residues.

The count of this clone is one. The chain combines TRBV7-6 with TRBJ1-3; 9 bases line up with TRBD1. Germline CDR1 SGHVS, CDR2 FNYEAQ. The CDR3 has 18 residues. The J segment lost 1 base and the V segment lost 5 bases, leaving 12 bases of the junction unmatched. The chain's CDR3 is CASSALIGDRGSGNTIYF. The DNA of the CDR3 is TGTGCCAGCAGCGCATTAATAGGTGACAGGGGGTCTGGAAACACCATATATTTT.

CDR3 sequence: CASSWVKGTGSTDTQYF. In nucleotides, the CDR3 is TGTGCCAGCAGCTGGGTTAAAGGGACTGGATCCACAGATACGCAGTATTTT. This chain joins TRBV27 and TRBJ2-3; D is possibly TRBD2 (6 bases). CDR1 MNHEY and CDR2 SMNVEV come from the germline V gene (reference sequence). The CDR3 has 17 amino acids. V lost 6 bases to trimming and J lost 2 bases, with 21 bases between them.

This rearrangement joins TRBV9 to TRBJ2-7; TRBD2 matches 11 bases. This CDR3 has 14 amino acids. CDR1 SGDLS and CDR2 YYNGEE come from the germline V gene. The J segment lost 2 bases and the V segment lost 5 bases, leaving 3 bases of the junction unmatched. CDR3 in DNA: TGTGCCAGCAGTATGGGACTAGCGGCCTACGAGCAGTACTTC. Protein product: CASSMGLAAYEQYF.

CDR3 sequence (DNA): TGCAGCGTCCAGGGGGACACTGAAGCTTTCTTT. Protein sequence: CSVQGDTEAFF. The chain is built from TRBV29-1 and TRBJ1-1; TRBD1 matches at 7 bases. CDR1 is SQVTM and CDR2 is ANQGSEA in the germline V gene. V shed 6 bases and J 3 bases; nucleotides not matched to a gene: 1. The CDR3 is 11 amino acids. The full variable domain, its missing parts supplied by reference TRBV29-1 and TRBJ1-1, is SAVISQKPSRDICQRGTSLTIQCQVDSQVTMMFWYRQQPGQSLTLIATANQGSEATYESGFVIDKFPISRPNLTFSTLTVSNMSPEDSSIYLCSVQGDTEAFFGQGTRLTVV.

V is TRBV7-9 and J is TRBJ2-1; possibly TRBD1 or TRBD2 for D (6 bases each). Trimming removed 5 bases from V and 2 bases from J, with 16 bases in between. Germline CDR1 reads SEHNR; CDR2 reads FQNEAQ (reference sequence). This CDR3 has 16 residues. This CDR3 reads CASSPRGGPTYNEQFF. In nucleotides, the CDR3 is TGTGCCAGCAGCCCACGAGGGGGGCCCACCTACAATGAGCAGTTCTTC.

The genes are TRBV6-6 and TRBJ2-1; D not certain. CDR3 length: 16 amino acids. CDR1 and CDR2 from the germline V gene are MNHNY and SVGAGI (reference sequence). V was trimmed by 4 bases and J by 0 bases, leaving 13 bases between them. CDR3 in amino acids: CASSSTGRPSYNEQFF. CDR3 sequence (DNA): TGTGCCAGCAGTTCCACTGGCAGGCCCTCCTACAATGAGCAGTTCTTC.

The chain recombines TRBV2 with TRBJ2-7; a possible D gene is TRBD2 (5 bases). The V end was cut by 4 bases, the J end by 2 bases, with 15 bases between. The CDR3 has 15 residues. Germline CDR1 reads SNHLY; CDR2 reads FYNNEI. The DNA of the CDR3 is TGTGCCAGCAGTGGGGCAGCGGACCCAACCTACGAGCAGTACTTC. Translating gives CASSGAADPTYEQYF.

The rearrangement joins TRBV30 to TRBJ2-2; D is uncertain. V dropped 4 bases and J dropped 0 bases, with 9 bases sitting between them. This CDR3 is 14 amino acids long. CDR1 GTSNPN and CDR2 SVGIG come from the germline V gene (reference sequence). CDR3 protein: CAWNAVTNTGELFF. The CDR3 DNA follows: TGTGCCTGGAATGCAGTTACGAACACCGGGGAGCTGTTTTTT.

The CDR3 here is CASSLGFQVEAFF. The CDR3 DNA follows: TGCGCCAGCAGCTTGGGTTTTCAGGTGGAAGCTTTCTTT. The chain uses TRBV5-1 and TRBJ1-1, with D uncertain. From germline, CDR1 is SGHRS and CDR2 YFSETQ. This CDR3 is built from 13 residues. V lost 0 bases and J lost 8, with 11 bases in between.

On this clone: A junction boundary mismatches the germline segment, possibly from a read error. This sequence joins TRBV13 and TRBJ2-5, with 11 nucleotides matching TRBD2. The germline V gene has CDR1 PRHDT and CDR2 FYEKMQ (reference sequence). This CDR3 contains 15 residues. The DNA for the CDR3 is TGTGCCAGCAGATTAGCGGGAGGGCCGGGAGAGACCCAGTACTTC. Its protein product is CASRLAGGPGETQYF. The full variable domain, in which reference TRBV13 and TRBJ2-5 provide the parts outside the CDR3, is AAGVIQSPRHLIKEKRETATLKCYPIPRHDTVYWYQQGPGQDPQFLISFYEKMQSDKGSIPDRFSAQQFSDYHSELNMSSLELGDSALYFCASRLAGGPGETQYFGPGTRLLVL.

The chain couples TRBV7-9 to TRBJ2-5; TRBD2 matches 8 bases. The CDR3 contains 15 residues. Germline loops: CDR1 SEHNR, CDR2 FQNEAQ (reference sequence). The trim removed 5 bases at V and 2 bases at J, leaving 7 bases unmatched. In DNA, the CDR3 is TGTGCCAGCAGCCCGCAACTAGCGGAGCAAGAGACCCAGTACTTC. Protein: CASSPQLAEQETQYF.

The chain carries TRBV4-3 and TRBJ1-6, with no clear D. Germline loops: CDR1 LGHNA, CDR2 YSLEER. The CDR3 consists of 15 residues. V gave up 0 bases and J gave up 10 bases, with 13 bases separating them. The CDR3 DNA sequence: TGCGCCAGCAGCCAAGATCCTCTTTTGGTCTCACCCCTCCACTTT. Amino acid sequence: CASSQDPLLVSPLHF.

The genes are TRBV25-1 and TRBJ1-5; 10 nucleotides line up with TRBD1. Germline-derived CDR1 and CDR2 are MGHDK and SYGVNS. The CDR3 contains 15 residues. Trimming cost V 3 bases and J 8 bases; bases outside gene matches: 7. The CDR3 region has the DNA TGTGCCAGCAGTGAGGGACAGGGGCCTCGGGAGCCCCAGCATTTT. Amino acids: CASSEGQGPREPQHF.

V gene TRBV2 combines with J gene TRBJ1-6; no definite D call. CDR3 length: 15 amino acids. Trimming took 7 bases from V and 5 from J, leaving 15 bases between them. From germline, CDR1 is SNHLY and CDR2 FYNNEI. This CDR3 reads CASMVGFMDNSPLHF. The CDR3 DNA reads as TGTGCCAGCATGGTCGGGTTTATGGATAATTCACCCCTCCACTTT.

This chain joins TRBV7-9 and TRBJ2-7; D possibly corresponds to TRBD2 (5 bases). CDR1 is SEHNR and CDR2 is FQNEAQ in the germline V gene (reference sequence). V lost 5 bases to trimming and J lost 6 bases, with 14 bases between them. The CDR3 totals 13 residues. As DNA, the CDR3 is TGTGCCAGCAGCCCAGACGGCGGGTCCGAGCAGTACTTC. Translating gives CASSPDGGSEQYF.

This CDR3 reads CASSPGTGGLNQPQHF. DNA for the CDR3: TGTGCCAGCAGTCCCGGGACAGGGGGCCTCAATCAGCCCCAGCATTTT. The chain uses TRBV28 and TRBJ1-5; 12 bases map to TRBD1. CDR1 and CDR2 (germline): MDHEN, SYDVKM. The CDR3 contains 16 residues. The junction had 5 bases not matched to a gene; V was cut back by 5 bases and J by 3 bases. Full variable domain (outside the CDR3, taken from reference TRBV28 and TRBJ1-5): DVKVTQSSRYLVKRTGEKVFLECVQDMDHENMFWYRQDPGLGLRLIYFSYDVKMKEKGDIPEGYSVSREKKERFSLILESASTNQTSMYLCASSPGTGGLNQPQHFGDGTRLSIL.